Following are 30 T cell receptor beta chains from one sample sequenced in a study of brain metastases from non-small cell lung cancer. Generated by immunoSEQ multiplex PCR, the TCRdb table keeps only in-frame clones and is missing some. The sample holds fewer than 3,000 clones, roughly four fifths seen once. Sequences were obtained from primary lung tumor tissue. The receptor set was obtained from a donor aged 40 or over with non-small cell lung cancer.

This clone appeared a few times. J is TRBJ2-5 and V is TRBV7-2; D perhaps matches TRBD2 (5 bases). The CDR3 sequence is 15 residues long. Trimming left V 1 base short and J 5 bases short, with 14 bases between. Germline assignment: CDR1 SGHTA and CDR2 FQGNSA. CDR3: CASSLGGRELETQYF. The CDR3 bases are TGTGCCAGCAGCTTAGGAGGAAGGGAGTTGGAGACCCAGTACTTC.

With regard to this clone: Other DNA sequences of this sample code for an identical CDR3. The chain is built from TRBV7-6 and TRBJ2-2, with D unclear. The ends were cut back, 5 bases at V and 8 bases at J, with 15 bases in the middle. The germline V gene encodes CDR1 SGHVS and CDR2 FNYEAQ. This CDR3 comprises 14 residues. The CDR3 coding sequence is TGTGCCAGCAGCGAAAATAACGTCGCGGGGGAGCTGTTTTTT. Residues: CASSENNVAGELFF.

The V call is TRBV27, the J call TRBJ2-7; 10 bases match TRBD2. Germline lookup yields CDR1 MNHEY and CDR2 SMNVEV (reference sequence). The V segment lost 3 bases and the J segment 1 base; nucleotides outside the gene matches: 6. The CDR3 is 16 residues long. In nucleotides, the CDR3 is TGTGCCAGCAGTTTGGGACTAGCGAGAAGTTCCTACGAGCAGTACTTC. Encoded protein: CASSLGLARSSYEQYF.

The chain's CDR3 is CASSPLLAGHDNEQFF. In DNA form, the CDR3 reads TGTGCCAGCAGTCCACTGCTAGCGGGACACGACAATGAGCAGTTCTTC. The chain employs TRBV28 and TRBJ2-1, with 9 bases that match TRBD2. CDR3 length: 16 residues. In germline, CDR1 is MDHEN, CDR2 SYDVKM. V lost 5 bases, J lost 5 bases, and 10 bases stayed unmatched.

This clone has only one observation. The CDR3 spells CASSLLGARDRGRKLFF. The CDR3 nucleotides read TGTGCCAGCAGTTTATTAGGGGCCAGGGACAGGGGCCGAAAACTGTTTTTT. The chain carries TRBV28 and TRBJ1-4, with TRBD1 matching 10 bases. The J segment lost 10 bases and the V segment lost 1 base, leaving 12 bases of the junction unmatched. CDR3 length: 17 residues. Germline loops: CDR1 MDHEN, CDR2 SYDVKM.

This chain uses TRBV6-2 or TRBV6-3 with TRBJ2-1; tentatively, D is TRBD1 (7 bases). The CDR3 runs to 21 residues. Between the trimmed V and J ends, which lost 2 bases and 3 bases, there was a span of 29 bases. Germline V gene lookup returns CDR1 MNHEY and CDR2 SVGEGT. CDR3 bases: TGTGCCAGCAGTTACGTAGGTCCAGGGGGGCCGGGGACGATAGACTACAATGAGCAGTTCTTC. Translated, it gives CASSYVGPGGPGTIDYNEQFF.

V and J are TRBV10-2 and TRBJ2-7, with 7 bases matching TRBD1. The CDR3 runs 15 residues. The J segment lost 3 bases and the V segment lost 7 bases, leaving 12 bases of the junction unmatched. CDR1 and CDR2 from the germline V gene are WSHSY and SAAADI. The chain's CDR3 is CASTPRTGRGYEQYF. DNA of the CDR3: TGCGCCAGCACTCCCCGGACAGGCCGGGGCTACGAGCAGTACTTC.

The chain combines TRBV7-2 with TRBJ2-7, with 7 bases that match TRBD2. CDR1 and CDR2 from the germline V gene are SGHTA and FQGNSA. CDR3 length equals 13 residues. The ends lost 8 bases at V and 2 bases at J; junction bases unmatched: 6. CDR3 loop: CASLGLDAYEQYF. The CDR3 nucleotides read TGTGCCAGCCTAGGACTAGATGCCTACGAGCAGTACTTC.

Here the CDR3 reads CASSLGASGVSYEQYF. The DNA for the CDR3 is TGCGCCAGCAGCTTGGGGGCTAGCGGGGTATCCTACGAGCAGTACTTC. The genes are TRBV5-1 and TRBJ2-7; 9 bases agree with TRBD2. CDR3 length: 16 residues. Trimming at V came to 0 bases and at J to 1 base, leaving 5 bases not matched to a gene. The V gene's germline CDR1 is SGHRS and CDR2 YFSETQ.

This clone has only a few counts. The gene calls are TRBV7-8 and TRBJ2-2; 7 positions agree with TRBD1. V lost 7 bases to trimming and J lost 6 bases; unmatched junction nucleotides: 2. Germline V gene sequence: CDR1 SGHVS, CDR2 FQNEAQ. The CDR3 has 12 residues. The CDR3 sequence: CASNDRAGELFF. In DNA, the CDR3 is TGTGCCAGCAACGACAGGGCCGGGGAGCTGTTTTTT. Full variable domain (rest looked up from reference TRBV7-8 and TRBJ2-2): GAGVSQSPRYKVAKRGQDVALRCDPISGHVSLFWYQQALGQGPEFLTYFQNEAQLDKSGLPSDRFFAERPEGSVSTLKIQRTQQEDSAVYLCASNDRAGELFFGEGSRLTVL.

The table lists this clone with a count of one. The rearrangement links TRBV3-1 (or the pseudogene TRBV3-2) to TRBJ1-6; D gene uncertain. CDR1 and CDR2 from the germline V gene are LGHDT and YNNKEL (reference sequence). Trimming stripped 4 bases from V and 12 bases from J, with 10 bases between. The CDR3 is made up of 12 amino acids. The CDR3 DNA follows: TGTGCCAGCAGCCGAGTGCTCTTACCCCTCCACTTT. It is translated as CASSRVLLPLHF.

V usage is TRBV19 and J usage is TRBJ1-4; the match to TRBD1 covers 7 bases. The CDR3 runs 15 residues. The V segment lost 5 bases and the J segment 4 bases; nucleotides outside the gene matches: 7. Germline CDR1 reads LNHDA; CDR2 reads SQIVND (reference sequence). The CDR3 sequence is CASSYGTVINEKLFF. In nucleotides, the CDR3 is TGTGCCAGTAGTTACGGGACAGTAATTAATGAAAAACTGTTTTTT.

The chain has TRBV28 and TRBJ1-3; D unclear. This CDR3 region has 15 residues. The germline V gene encodes CDR1 MDHEN and CDR2 SYDVKM. Trimming left V 5 bases short and J 0 bases short, with 11 bases between. Here the CDR3 DNA reads TGTGCCAGCAGTCCGCTGGGAAGCTCTGGAAACACCATATATTTT. It specifies CASSPLGSSGNTIYF.

This clone has just one count. The chain carries TRBV29-1 and TRBJ2-5; 9 nucleotides align to TRBD2. CDR3 length: 21 residues. Germline CDR1 SQVTM, CDR2 ANQGSEA. V was pared by 4 bases and J by 3 bases, with 27 bases of the junction left unmatched. CDR3 region: CSVVPYSQTSSGDSLEETQYF. CDR3 sequence (DNA): TGCAGCGTTGTCCCGTATTCCCAGACTTCTAGCGGGGACTCGTTGGAAGAGACCCAGTACTTC.

This chain uses TRBV7-3 with TRBJ2-5; TRBD2 matches at 7 bases. Germline V gene data show CDR1 as SGHTA and CDR2 as FQGTGA. CDR3 size: 15 residues. V lost 2 bases to trimming and J lost 3 bases; unmatched junction nucleotides: 6. CDR3 loop: CASSLASAGEETQYF. CDR3 in DNA: TGTGCCAGCAGCTTAGCCTCGGCGGGAGAAGAGACCCAGTACTTC.

V gene TRBV4-2 combines with J gene TRBJ2-7; 7 bases agree with TRBD2. The length of the CDR3 is 16 residues. With 2 bases clipped from V and 2 bases from J, the junction kept 9 bases outside the gene matches. Looked up from germline, CDR1 is LGHNA and CDR2 is YNFKEQ. Written as DNA, the CDR3 is TGTGCCAGCAGCCAATCCAGGACTAGTAGAACCTACGAGCAGTACTTC. It specifies CASSQSRTSRTYEQYF.

V usage is TRBV10-3 and J usage is TRBJ1-2, with 10 bases identical to TRBD1. Germline CDR1 reads ENHRY; CDR2 reads SYGVKD. CDR3 size: 15 residues. J was trimmed by 8 bases and V by 10 bases; bases with no gene match: 16. This chain's CDR3 is CATLGGSDRGLGYTF. CDR3 DNA sequence: TGTGCCACCTTGGGGGGATCGGACAGGGGGTTAGGCTACACCTTC.

V and J are TRBV5-1 and TRBJ2-5; TRBD2 agrees at 11 bases. Germline CDR1 and CDR2: SGHRS and YFSETQ. V was clipped by 0 bases and J by 4 bases; unmatched bases: 8. The CDR3 covers 17 residues. The CDR3 is CASSLVSSGRPAETQYF. The CDR3 bases are TGCGCCAGCAGCTTGGTCTCTAGCGGGAGGCCCGCAGAGACCCAGTACTTC.

Details on this clone: The identical CDR3 is also encoded by other nucleotide sequences in the sample. The V gene is TRBV5-4, the J gene TRBJ2-1; 10 bases agree with TRBD2. This CDR3 comprises 15 residues. With V trimmed by 4 bases and J by 9 bases, 10 bases remained unmatched. CDR1 SGHNT and CDR2 YYREEE come from the germline V gene (reference sequence). This CDR3 is CASSPWTSGTGEQFF. Written as DNA, the CDR3 is TGTGCCAGCAGCCCCTGGACTAGCGGAACTGGTGAGCAGTTCTTC.

V gene TRBV12-3 or TRBV12-4 combines with J gene TRBJ2-3; TRBD1 aligns across 8 bases. V was pared by 10 bases and J by 5 bases, with 8 bases of the junction left unmatched. This CDR3 spans 13 amino acids. The CDR3 DNA sequence: TGTGCCAACGGACAGGGCCGCATAGATACGCAGTATTTT. Translating it yields CANGQGRIDTQYF.

The J gene is TRBJ2-1, the V gene TRBV11-1, with 7 nucleotides matching TRBD2. The CDR3 consists of 13 residues. V lost 4 bases and J lost 7; bases outside the gene matches: 4. CDR1 SGHAT and CDR2 FQDESV come from the germline V gene (reference sequence). The CDR3 DNA reads as TGTGCCAGCAGCTCAAGCGGGATTAATGAGCAGTTCTTC. Translation: CASSSSGINEQFF. Using reference TRBV11-1 and TRBJ2-1 for the parts outside the CDR3, the full variable domain is EAEVAQSPRYKITEKSQAVAFWCDPISGHATLYWYRQILGQGPELLVQFQDESVVDDSQLPKDRFSAERLKGVDSTLKIQPAELGDSAMYLCASSSSGINEQFFGPGTRLTVL.

The chain's CDR3 is CASSLEDFQETQYF. The CDR3 nucleotides read TGTGCCAGCAGCTTAGAGGACTTTCAAGAGACCCAGTACTTC. This chain connects TRBV7-2 to TRBJ2-5, with D tentatively TRBD2 (5 bases). The CDR3 spans 14 residues. Trimming cost V 1 base and J 2 bases, with 8 bases left between them. CDR1 and CDR2 (germline): SGHTA, FQGNSA. The full variable domain, its missing parts supplied by reference TRBV7-2 and TRBJ2-5, is GAGVSQSPSNKVTEKGKDVELRCDPISGHTALYWYRQSLGQGLEFLIYFQGNSAPDKSGLPSDRFSAERTGGSVSTLTIQRTQQEDSAVYLCASSLEDFQETQYFGPGTRLLVL.

The V and J genes are TRBV7-3 and TRBJ1-1; no firm D call. Germline CDR1 SGHTA, CDR2 FQGTGA. The length of the CDR3 is 14 residues. V lost 5 bases and J lost 1, with 11 bases in between. CDR3 amino acids: CASSAMPGNTEAFF. CDR3 coding DNA: TGTGCCAGCAGCGCAATGCCAGGGAACACTGAAGCTTTCTTT.

V usage is TRBV7-9 and J usage is TRBJ2-1; D ambiguous. CDR3 length: 11 amino acids. V was trimmed by 4 bases and J by 8 bases, leaving 6 bases between them. Per the germline V gene, CDR1 is SEHNR and CDR2 is FQNEAQ (reference sequence). This CDR3 is CASSSPHEQFF. In nucleotides, the CDR3 is TGTGCCAGCAGCTCGCCCCATGAGCAGTTCTTC.

The rearrangement links TRBV7-2 to TRBJ2-7; D possibly corresponds to TRBD1 (5 bases). Trimming left V 0 bases short and J 2 bases short, with 5 bases between. This CDR3 is 13 amino acids long. Germline V gene lookup returns CDR1 SGHTA and CDR2 FQGNSA. The CDR3 spells CASSLATAYEQYF. DNA for the CDR3: TGTGCCAGCAGCTTAGCGACAGCCTACGAGCAGTACTTC.

The V gene is TRBV28, the J gene TRBJ2-5; 8 bases line up with TRBD2. V lost 1 base, J lost 5 bases, and 6 bases stayed unmatched. The CDR3 runs 15 residues. The germline gives CDR1 MDHEN, CDR2 SYDVKM. CDR3 residues: CASSLLAGGRETQYF. In DNA, the CDR3 is TGTGCCAGCAGTTTATTGGCGGGGGGCAGGGAGACCCAGTACTTC.

V and J are TRBV29-1 and TRBJ2-5, with 9 nucleotides matching TRBD2. CDR1 and CDR2 from the germline V gene are SQVTM and ANQGSEA. V trimming: 4 bases; J trimming: 0 bases; junction bases outside the gene matches: 6. This CDR3 is 15 amino acids long. The CDR3 spells CSVALAGKYQETQYF. The CDR3 DNA sequence: TGCAGCGTTGCACTAGCGGGTAAATACCAAGAGACCCAGTACTTC. Filled out from reference TRBV29-1 and TRBJ2-5, the complete variable domain reads SAVISQKPSRDICQRGTSLTIQCQVDSQVTMMFWYRQQPGQSLTLIATANQGSEATYESGFVIDKFPISRPNLTFSTLTVSNMSPEDSSIYLCSVALAGKYQETQYFGPGTRLLVL.

As for this clone: Given a much more abundant clone one base away, this may be a read error. In nucleotides, the CDR3 is TGTGCCAACAGTTACCTGGCGGAAAGGGAAAATGAGCAGTTCTTC. It encodes CANSYLAERENEQFF. The chain uses TRBV6-2 or TRBV6-3 and TRBJ2-1; no reliable D call. In germline, CDR1 is MNHEY, CDR2 SVGEGT. This CDR3 region has 15 residues.

This clone was recorded a few times. The rearrangement links TRBV6-5 to TRBJ2-3; possibly TRBD1 or TRBD2 for D (5 bases each). Trimming shortened V by 2 bases and J by 2 bases, and 11 bases separated the two germline ends. This CDR3 comprises 15 residues. Germline lookup yields CDR1 MNHEY and CDR2 SVGAGI. In nucleotides, the CDR3 is TGTGCCAGCAGTTACAAAGGGACCTCCACAGATACGCAGTATTTT. It translates to CASSYKGTSTDTQYF.

In regard to this clone: A junction boundary mismatches the germline segment, possibly from a read error. This chain joins TRBV5-4 and TRBJ2-1; tentatively, D is TRBD1 (6 bases). Germline CDR1 and CDR2: SGHNT and YYREEE (reference sequence). The CDR3 totals 14 residues. The CDR3 loop is CASSSQSGDNEQFF. The CDR3 coding sequence is TGTGCCAGCAGCTCGCAGTCAGGGGATAATGAACAGTTCTTC.